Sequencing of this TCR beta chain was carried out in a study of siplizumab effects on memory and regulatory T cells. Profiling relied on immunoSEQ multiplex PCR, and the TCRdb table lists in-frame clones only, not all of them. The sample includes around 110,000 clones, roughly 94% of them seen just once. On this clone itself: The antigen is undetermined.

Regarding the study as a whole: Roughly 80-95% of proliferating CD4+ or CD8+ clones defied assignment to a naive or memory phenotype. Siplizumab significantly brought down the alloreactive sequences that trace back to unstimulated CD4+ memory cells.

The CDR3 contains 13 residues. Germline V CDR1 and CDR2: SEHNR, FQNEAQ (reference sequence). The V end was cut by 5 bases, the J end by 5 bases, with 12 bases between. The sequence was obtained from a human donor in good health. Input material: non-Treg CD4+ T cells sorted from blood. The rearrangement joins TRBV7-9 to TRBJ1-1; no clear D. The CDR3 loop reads CASSPPVLTEAFF. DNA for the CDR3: TGTGCCAGCAGCCCCCCCGTCCTAACTGAAGCTTTCTTT.